These T cell receptor beta chains were read from a single sample in a study of shared T cell receptors in the human thymus. Measured with immunoSEQ multiplex PCR; TCRdb has only the in-frame clones, and not every one. The sample contains 720,000 or so clones, 70% to 90% of which appear only once. These data also featured in a second study, about human thymus T cells.

The sample comprised thymocytes. Source of these receptors: a girl under two years old with a congenital heart defect. CDR3s include the opening cysteine and the closing phenylalanine or tryptophan. A D gene is named only where the DNA matches it firmly. Expanded clones get a size class; other rows say once, few or many, or leave the size out.

16 TRBD2 - TRBJ2-5 TRBV5-1 TGCGCCAGCAGCTTGGCTACGGGGGGGCCCCGGGAGACCCAGTACTTC CASSLATGGPRETQYF
15 - - TRBJ1-1 TRBV9 TGTGCCAGCAGCGTAGAGGGGGGGCCCTACACTGAAGCTTTCTTT CASSVEGGPYTEAFF
17 TRBD2 - TRBJ2-1 TRBV12-5 TGTGCTAGTGGCCATAGCGGGGGGGCTATTTTTCTCAATGAGCAGTTCTTC CASGHSGGAIFLNEQFF
13 - - TRBJ1-1 TRBV30 TGTGCCTGGAGTGTACGGGGGGTGAGGGAAGCTTTCTTT CAWSVRGVREAFF
16 - - TRBJ2-7 TRBV9 TGTGCCAGCAGCCCGAAGAAGGGGGAGAAAACCTACGAGCAGTACTTC CASSPKKGEKTYEQYF
14 - - TRBJ2-2 TRBV7-9 TGTGCCAGCAGTAAAATGCAGGAAACCGGGGAGCTGTTTTTT CASSKMQETGELFF
13 - - TRBJ1-2 TRBV4-1 TGCGCCAGCAGTCTGAAGCGGAACTATGGCTACACCTTC CASSLKRNYGYTF
15 - - TRBJ2-1 TRBV28 TGTGCCAGCCGCTTGGGCGGGGGCGGAGGGTATGAGCAGTTCTTC CASRLGGGGGYEQFF
17 TRBD1 - TRBJ1-6 TRBV4-1 TGCGCCAGCAGCCAAGGGGCAGGGGGCCGTCGCCGATCACCCCTCCACTTT CASSQGAGGRRRSPLHF
14 - - TRBJ2-5 TRBV6-1 TGTGCCAGCAGTGATGGCAGGGCTGAAGAGACCCAGTACTTC CASSDGRAEETQYF
13 - once TRBJ1-1 TRBV30 TGTGCCTGGAGTGTATGGGCGAACACTGAAGCTTTCTTT CAWSVWANTEAFF
14 - - TRBJ1-5 TRBV6-1 TGTGCCAGCAGTGAACGGGGAGGGAGTCAGCCCCAGCATTTT CASSERGGSQPQHF
16 TRBD2 - TRBJ2-7 TRBV4-2 TGTGCCAGCAGCCAAGAAGGAGCGGGAGGGCAAGTCGAGCAGTACTTC CASSQEGAGGQVEQYF
16 - - TRBJ1-2 TRBV5-6 TGTGCCAGCAGCTTGGCCGGGACTTATCCGAACTATGGCTACACCTTC CASSLAGTYPNYGYTF
16 TRBD1 once TRBJ1-6 TRBV4-3 TGCGCCAGCAGCCACGGGACAGGGGGCGATAATTCACCCCTCCACTTT CASSHGTGGDNSPLHF
14 TRBD1 - TRBJ1-2 TRBV2 TGTGCCAGCGACCGCGCCGGGACAGGGGACGGCTACACCTTC CASDRAGTGDGYTF
15 - - TRBJ1-1 TRBV10-3 TGTGCCATCAGTGGAGACAGGCCGAAGAACACTGAAGCTTTCTTT CAISGDRPKNTEAFF
14 TRBD1 - TRBJ1-2 TRBV7-3 TGTGCCAGCAGCCCTGGGGAGGGACAGGATGGCTACACCTTC CASSPGEGQDGYTF
14 TRBD1 - TRBJ1-4 TRBV2 TGTGCCAGCACCGGGACAGGGTTTGATGAAAAACTGTTTTTT CASTGTGFDEKLFF
14 TRBD1 - TRBJ2-1 TRBV14 TGTGCCAGTAAACAGGGGAATTCGTACAATGAGCAGTTCTTC CASKQGNSYNEQFF
12 - - TRBJ2-1 TRBV14 TGTGCCAGCAGCCAAGGGGCCAATGAGCAGTTCTTC CASSQGANEQFF
15 - - TRBJ2-3 TRBV11-2 TGTGCCATCCCCCGCTCTTTGCCAGTGACAGATACGCAGTATTTT CAIPRSLPVTDTQYF
22 - - TRBJ1-2 TRBV7-8 TGTGCCAGCAGCTTAGCGAGTCCAGGAATACTCCTTGACAGACAACGGGCCTATGGCTACACCTTC CASSLASPGILLDRQRAYGYTF
18 TRBD1 - TRBJ1-2 TRBV7-2 TGTGCCAGCAGCTTCCGCCGGGACAGTCGACAATGGGACTATGGCTACACCTTC CASSFRRDSRQWDYGYTF
14 TRBD1 - TRBJ2-5 TRBV28 TGTGCCAGCAGTTTTGGGACAGATCAAGAGACCCAGTACTTC CASSFGTDQETQYF
12 TRBD2 - TRBJ2-5 TRBV28 TGTGCCAGCTCCGGGGGGTGGGAGACCCAGTACTTC CASSGGWETQYF
13 - - TRBJ2-7 TRBV28 TGTGCCAGCAGTCGGACTGCTGCCTACGAGCAGTACTTC CASSRTAAYEQYF
17 TRBD2 - TRBJ2-1 TRBV6-4 TGTGCCAGCAGTGACATTAATCCAGCGGGGGGGCAGAATGAGCAGTTCTTC CASSDINPAGGQNEQFF
12 - - TRBJ2-3 TRBV5-1 TGCGCCAGCAGCTTGGGGGCATATACGCAGTATTTT CASSLGAYTQYF
15 - - TRBJ1-1 TRBV5-1 TGCGCCAGCAGCGCTGGGAGAGGGCTTTCTGCCGAAGCTTTCTTT CASSAGRGLSAEAFF
16 TRBD1 - TRBJ2-2 TRBV14 TGTGCCAGCAGCCATATAGACAGGGCACACACCGGGGAGCTGTTTTTT CASSHIDRAHTGELFF
12 - - TRBJ1-2 TRBV15 TGTGCCACCAGCAGAGAACTGTCGGGCTACACCTTC CATSRELSGYTF
15 - - TRBJ1-5 TRBV5-1 TGCGCCAGCAGCCAGATCGGGGGGCCAGATCAGCCCCAGCATTTT CASSQIGGPDQPQHF
15 - - TRBJ1-1 TRBV5-4 TGTGCCAGCAGCTTGGGTTCTGGGCTGAACACTGAAGCTTTCTTT CASSLGSGLNTEAFF
18 TRBD2 - TRBJ2-1 TRBV4-1 TGCGCCAGCAGCCAAGCTGATAGGACTAGCGGGGGGTACAATGAGCAGTTCTTC CASSQADRTSGGYNEQFF
14 - - TRBJ2-2 TRBV6-5 TGTGCCAGCACCCACGGCAGGGACACCGGGGAGCTGTTTTTT CASTHGRDTGELFF
14 - - TRBJ2-5 TRBV7-3 TGTGCCAGCAAAACAGGGAATCGGCAAGAGACCCAGTACTTC CASKTGNRQETQYF
16 - - TRBJ1-1 TRBV12-5 TGTGCTAGTGCTAATACCACAGGGACCGTGGACACTGAAGCTTTCTTT CASANTTGTVDTEAFF
15 TRBD1 - TRBJ1-1 TRBV10-3 TGTGCCATCAGTGAGACGGGACAGACGAACACTGAAGCTTTCTTT CAISETGQTNTEAFF
15 - - TRBJ1-2 TRBV5-4 TGTGCCAGCAGCTTATTGGGGGGAGCTAACTATGGCTACACCTTC CASSLLGGANYGYTF
13 TRBD2 - TRBJ2-5 TRBV13 TGTGCCAGCAGCACCCCGGGACTAGAAACCCAGTACTTC CASSTPGLETQYF
14 TRBD2 few TRBJ2-7 TRBV10-2 TGCGCCAGCAGTGTAAGCGGGGGGACCTACGAGCAGTACTTC CASSVSGGTYEQYF
13 - - TRBJ1-5 TRBV27 TGTGCCAGCAGTTTAAGGGGGAATCAGCCCCAGCATTTT CASSLRGNQPQHF
19 - - TRBJ1-2 TRBV7-3 TGTGCCAGCAGCTTAAACGGCGGACCCGTTGAGGGCGGCGGCTATGGCTACACCTTC CASSLNGGPVEGGGYGYTF
14 TRBD1 - TRBJ2-1 TRBV4-1 TGCGCCAGCAGCCGAAGACAGGGGGTGGATGAGCAGTTCTTC CASSRRQGVDEQFF
15 TRBD2 - TRBJ2-1 TRBV9 TGTGCCAGCAGCGTAGATCTGGGGGGGGTCCATGAGCAGTTCTTC CASSVDLGGVHEQFF
17 TRBD2 - TRBJ2-5 TRBV5-6 TGTGCCAGCAGACCGGGACTAGCGGGGGTCCGACAAGAGACCCAGTACTTC CASRPGLAGVRQETQYF
15 TRBD1 - TRBJ1-2 TRBV27 TGTGCCAGCAGCTTCACAATGACAGGGCGCTATGGCTACACCTTC CASSFTMTGRYGYTF
12 - - TRBJ1-5 TRBV28 TGTGCCAGCAGGGCTTACAATCAGCCCCAGCATTTT CASRAYNQPQHF
14 TRBD2 - TRBJ2-1 TRBV29-1 TGCAGCGTTGAAGGGACTAGAGGATACAATGAGCAGTTCTTC CSVEGTRGYNEQFF
15 TRBD1 - TRBJ2-5 TRBV4-1 TGCGCCAGCAGCCAAGAAGGGACAGACCAAGAGACCCAGTACTTC CASSQEGTDQETQYF
16 - once TRBJ1-2 TRBV21-1 TGTGCCAGCAGTAAACTCCCAGGGAAAGCTAACTATGGCTACACCTTC CASSKLPGKANYGYTF
17 - - TRBJ1-6 TRBV10-1 TGCGCCAGCAGTGATTCGCGGCGGTCCTGCCAAAATTCACCCCTCCACTTT CASSDSRRSCQNSPLHF